The next 3 T cell receptor beta chains were all read from a single sample in a study of blood T cell repertoires in COVID-19. Produced via immunoSEQ multiplex PCR; TCRdb's table is partial and in-frame only. The sample holds roughly 290,000 clones, 86% seen once. Material for sequencing was peripheral blood. These receptors originate from a woman in her twenties or thirties who had recovered from COVID-19.

The CDR3 DNA reads as TGTGCCAGCAGCTTAAGGGGTGGAAACACCATATATTTT. This gives the protein CASSLRGGNTIYF. This chain uses TRBV7-2 with TRBJ1-3; D possibly corresponds to TRBD1 (5 bases). The CDR3 is made up of 13 amino acids. Germline assignment: CDR1 SGHTA and CDR2 FQGNSA. Trimming removed 2 bases from V and 3 bases from J, with 5 bases in between.

The chain combines TRBV6-1 with TRBJ1-1; D unclear. The CDR3 has 14 residues. V shed 0 bases and J shed 10 bases, with 15 bases lying between them. Germline V CDR1 and CDR2: MNHNS, SASEGT. The CDR3 sequence: CASSEAMEVYTAFF. The CDR3, as DNA: TGTGCCAGCAGTGAAGCGATGGAGGTCTATACAGCTTTCTTT.

The chain has TRBV7-8 and TRBJ1-5; perhaps TRBD1 as D (6 bases). CDR3 length equals 14 residues. Trimming stripped 2 bases from V and 5 bases from J, with 10 bases between. Per germline, CDR1 SGHVS and CDR2 FQNEAQ. The chain's CDR3 is CASSLIQGDQPQHF. The DNA of the CDR3 is TGTGCCAGCAGCTTAATACAGGGCGATCAGCCCCAGCATTTT.